One T cell receptor beta chain is described in this entry. Sequencing used immunoSEQ multiplex PCR; TCRdb keeps in-frame clones, though not all of them. The sample gives about 73,000 clones, approximately 92% of which show up once; over 2.5% is in the top ten. The data derive from a study of T cell changes during pregnancy in multiple sclerosis. V lost 1 base, J lost 0 bases, and 7 bases lay in between. The CDR3 runs to 15 residues. The germline CDR1 and CDR2 sequences are SGHKS and YYEKEE (reference sequence). The TCR originated in a female donor in good health, enrolled as a control in a pregnancy study. The chain has TRBV5-5 and TRBJ1-4, with unresolved D. Source: peripheral blood, taken in the third trimester of pregnancy. This CDR3 reads CASSLSVATNEKLFF. CDR3 sequence (DNA): TGTGCCAGCAGCTTGAGCGTTGCAACTAATGAAAAACTGTTTTTT.